The T cell receptor (beta chain) under discussion was sequenced for a study of CD8 T cells in Susac syndrome. Random hexamers served to reverse transcribe roughly 0.5 to 1 ug RNA. Across 54 Vbeta and 13 Jbeta, TCR beta CDR3 was amplified with immunoSEQ multiplex PCR. MiXCR, run by TCRdb on the immunoSEQ multiplex PCR reads, gives a single entry per CDR3 protein. The repertoire includes roughly 150,000 distinct CDR3 sequences, just under 97% of them detected once, and 0.15% sits in the top ten. The germline CDR1 and CDR2 sequences are SQVTM and ANQGSEA. The CDR3 runs to 14 residues. V was cut by 8 bases and J by 2 bases, with 17 bases left in between.

The gene calls are TRBV29-1 and TRBJ2-3; D perhaps matches TRBD1 (6 bases). The sequenced sample was CD8+ T cells from PBMCs. The sequence came from a human donor with multiple sclerosis. The CDR3 DNA reads as TGCAGCTCGTTGGTCCGGGACAACACAGATACGCAGTATTTT. This gives the protein CSSLVRDNTDTQYF.